This TCR beta chain was identified during a study of T cells after yellow fever vaccination. J lost 6 bases, V lost 8 bases, and 9 bases had no gene match. Germline CDR1 reads MDHEN; CDR2 reads SYDVKM. The CDR3 spans 14 residues. This clonotype occurred a few times. TCRdb ran MiXCR on the 5' RACE reads and lists one entry per CDR3 protein. The sample yields more than 350,000 distinct CDR3 sequences, 11% seen once. The material sequenced was PBMCs, taken on the day of the first yellow fever vaccination. The chain is built from TRBV28 and TRBJ1-5; 8 positions match TRBD1. The receptor was isolated from a man between 18 and 29 years old who received the YFV17D yellow fever vaccine. CDR3 in amino acids: CASGTTGGAQPQHF. The CDR3 coding sequence is TGTGCCAGCGGAACTACAGGGGGAGCTCAGCCCCAGCATTTT.